This entry describes one T cell receptor beta chain. This CDR3 comprises 14 residues. Germline lookup yields CDR1 MGHRA and CDR2 YSYEKL. The V end was cut by 1 base, the J end by 4 bases, with 8 bases between. These data belong to a study of T cell changes during pregnancy in multiple sclerosis. TCRdb's table, derived via immunoSEQ multiplex PCR, lists solely in-frame clones and lacks some. The table has over 20,000 clones, more than 75% seen once. The source was CD8+ T cells from peripheral blood mononuclear cells, collected before pregnancy. This clonotype was obtained from a female donor with multiple sclerosis, enrolled in a pregnancy study. The V gene is TRBV4-1, the J gene TRBJ2-1, with a weak D call TRBD1 (6 bases). The CDR3: CASSQVGGYNEQFF. In DNA, the CDR3 is TGCGCCAGCAGCCAAGTAGGGGGTTACAATGAGCAGTTCTTC.